This entry concerns a single TCR beta chain. What it recognizes is unknown. In germline, CDR1 is SGHTA, CDR2 FQGTGA. Between the trimmed V and J ends, which lost 6 bases and 0 bases, there was a span of 18 bases. The CDR3 spans 16 residues. The record originates from a study of CD8 T cells in Susac syndrome. Random hexamers primed reverse transcription of about 0.45 to 1 ug RNA. Each CDR3 protein is one row after TCRdb ran MiXCR on the immunoSEQ multiplex PCR reads. In the table there are more than 95,000 distinct CDR3 sequences, about 95% of which are singletons. Study findings and constraints: Susac CD8+ cells expanded clonally the most in TEMRA cells and in active patients.

The V and J genes are TRBV7-3 and TRBJ2-7; tentatively, D is TRBD1 or TRBD2 (5 bases each). The receptor comes from a human donor with Susac syndrome. The specimen sequenced was CD8+ T cells from PBMCs. The CDR3 DNA reads TGTGCCAGCAGGCATGGACCGGGACCAAGCTCCTACGAGCAGTACTTC. This translates into CASRHGPGPSSYEQYF.